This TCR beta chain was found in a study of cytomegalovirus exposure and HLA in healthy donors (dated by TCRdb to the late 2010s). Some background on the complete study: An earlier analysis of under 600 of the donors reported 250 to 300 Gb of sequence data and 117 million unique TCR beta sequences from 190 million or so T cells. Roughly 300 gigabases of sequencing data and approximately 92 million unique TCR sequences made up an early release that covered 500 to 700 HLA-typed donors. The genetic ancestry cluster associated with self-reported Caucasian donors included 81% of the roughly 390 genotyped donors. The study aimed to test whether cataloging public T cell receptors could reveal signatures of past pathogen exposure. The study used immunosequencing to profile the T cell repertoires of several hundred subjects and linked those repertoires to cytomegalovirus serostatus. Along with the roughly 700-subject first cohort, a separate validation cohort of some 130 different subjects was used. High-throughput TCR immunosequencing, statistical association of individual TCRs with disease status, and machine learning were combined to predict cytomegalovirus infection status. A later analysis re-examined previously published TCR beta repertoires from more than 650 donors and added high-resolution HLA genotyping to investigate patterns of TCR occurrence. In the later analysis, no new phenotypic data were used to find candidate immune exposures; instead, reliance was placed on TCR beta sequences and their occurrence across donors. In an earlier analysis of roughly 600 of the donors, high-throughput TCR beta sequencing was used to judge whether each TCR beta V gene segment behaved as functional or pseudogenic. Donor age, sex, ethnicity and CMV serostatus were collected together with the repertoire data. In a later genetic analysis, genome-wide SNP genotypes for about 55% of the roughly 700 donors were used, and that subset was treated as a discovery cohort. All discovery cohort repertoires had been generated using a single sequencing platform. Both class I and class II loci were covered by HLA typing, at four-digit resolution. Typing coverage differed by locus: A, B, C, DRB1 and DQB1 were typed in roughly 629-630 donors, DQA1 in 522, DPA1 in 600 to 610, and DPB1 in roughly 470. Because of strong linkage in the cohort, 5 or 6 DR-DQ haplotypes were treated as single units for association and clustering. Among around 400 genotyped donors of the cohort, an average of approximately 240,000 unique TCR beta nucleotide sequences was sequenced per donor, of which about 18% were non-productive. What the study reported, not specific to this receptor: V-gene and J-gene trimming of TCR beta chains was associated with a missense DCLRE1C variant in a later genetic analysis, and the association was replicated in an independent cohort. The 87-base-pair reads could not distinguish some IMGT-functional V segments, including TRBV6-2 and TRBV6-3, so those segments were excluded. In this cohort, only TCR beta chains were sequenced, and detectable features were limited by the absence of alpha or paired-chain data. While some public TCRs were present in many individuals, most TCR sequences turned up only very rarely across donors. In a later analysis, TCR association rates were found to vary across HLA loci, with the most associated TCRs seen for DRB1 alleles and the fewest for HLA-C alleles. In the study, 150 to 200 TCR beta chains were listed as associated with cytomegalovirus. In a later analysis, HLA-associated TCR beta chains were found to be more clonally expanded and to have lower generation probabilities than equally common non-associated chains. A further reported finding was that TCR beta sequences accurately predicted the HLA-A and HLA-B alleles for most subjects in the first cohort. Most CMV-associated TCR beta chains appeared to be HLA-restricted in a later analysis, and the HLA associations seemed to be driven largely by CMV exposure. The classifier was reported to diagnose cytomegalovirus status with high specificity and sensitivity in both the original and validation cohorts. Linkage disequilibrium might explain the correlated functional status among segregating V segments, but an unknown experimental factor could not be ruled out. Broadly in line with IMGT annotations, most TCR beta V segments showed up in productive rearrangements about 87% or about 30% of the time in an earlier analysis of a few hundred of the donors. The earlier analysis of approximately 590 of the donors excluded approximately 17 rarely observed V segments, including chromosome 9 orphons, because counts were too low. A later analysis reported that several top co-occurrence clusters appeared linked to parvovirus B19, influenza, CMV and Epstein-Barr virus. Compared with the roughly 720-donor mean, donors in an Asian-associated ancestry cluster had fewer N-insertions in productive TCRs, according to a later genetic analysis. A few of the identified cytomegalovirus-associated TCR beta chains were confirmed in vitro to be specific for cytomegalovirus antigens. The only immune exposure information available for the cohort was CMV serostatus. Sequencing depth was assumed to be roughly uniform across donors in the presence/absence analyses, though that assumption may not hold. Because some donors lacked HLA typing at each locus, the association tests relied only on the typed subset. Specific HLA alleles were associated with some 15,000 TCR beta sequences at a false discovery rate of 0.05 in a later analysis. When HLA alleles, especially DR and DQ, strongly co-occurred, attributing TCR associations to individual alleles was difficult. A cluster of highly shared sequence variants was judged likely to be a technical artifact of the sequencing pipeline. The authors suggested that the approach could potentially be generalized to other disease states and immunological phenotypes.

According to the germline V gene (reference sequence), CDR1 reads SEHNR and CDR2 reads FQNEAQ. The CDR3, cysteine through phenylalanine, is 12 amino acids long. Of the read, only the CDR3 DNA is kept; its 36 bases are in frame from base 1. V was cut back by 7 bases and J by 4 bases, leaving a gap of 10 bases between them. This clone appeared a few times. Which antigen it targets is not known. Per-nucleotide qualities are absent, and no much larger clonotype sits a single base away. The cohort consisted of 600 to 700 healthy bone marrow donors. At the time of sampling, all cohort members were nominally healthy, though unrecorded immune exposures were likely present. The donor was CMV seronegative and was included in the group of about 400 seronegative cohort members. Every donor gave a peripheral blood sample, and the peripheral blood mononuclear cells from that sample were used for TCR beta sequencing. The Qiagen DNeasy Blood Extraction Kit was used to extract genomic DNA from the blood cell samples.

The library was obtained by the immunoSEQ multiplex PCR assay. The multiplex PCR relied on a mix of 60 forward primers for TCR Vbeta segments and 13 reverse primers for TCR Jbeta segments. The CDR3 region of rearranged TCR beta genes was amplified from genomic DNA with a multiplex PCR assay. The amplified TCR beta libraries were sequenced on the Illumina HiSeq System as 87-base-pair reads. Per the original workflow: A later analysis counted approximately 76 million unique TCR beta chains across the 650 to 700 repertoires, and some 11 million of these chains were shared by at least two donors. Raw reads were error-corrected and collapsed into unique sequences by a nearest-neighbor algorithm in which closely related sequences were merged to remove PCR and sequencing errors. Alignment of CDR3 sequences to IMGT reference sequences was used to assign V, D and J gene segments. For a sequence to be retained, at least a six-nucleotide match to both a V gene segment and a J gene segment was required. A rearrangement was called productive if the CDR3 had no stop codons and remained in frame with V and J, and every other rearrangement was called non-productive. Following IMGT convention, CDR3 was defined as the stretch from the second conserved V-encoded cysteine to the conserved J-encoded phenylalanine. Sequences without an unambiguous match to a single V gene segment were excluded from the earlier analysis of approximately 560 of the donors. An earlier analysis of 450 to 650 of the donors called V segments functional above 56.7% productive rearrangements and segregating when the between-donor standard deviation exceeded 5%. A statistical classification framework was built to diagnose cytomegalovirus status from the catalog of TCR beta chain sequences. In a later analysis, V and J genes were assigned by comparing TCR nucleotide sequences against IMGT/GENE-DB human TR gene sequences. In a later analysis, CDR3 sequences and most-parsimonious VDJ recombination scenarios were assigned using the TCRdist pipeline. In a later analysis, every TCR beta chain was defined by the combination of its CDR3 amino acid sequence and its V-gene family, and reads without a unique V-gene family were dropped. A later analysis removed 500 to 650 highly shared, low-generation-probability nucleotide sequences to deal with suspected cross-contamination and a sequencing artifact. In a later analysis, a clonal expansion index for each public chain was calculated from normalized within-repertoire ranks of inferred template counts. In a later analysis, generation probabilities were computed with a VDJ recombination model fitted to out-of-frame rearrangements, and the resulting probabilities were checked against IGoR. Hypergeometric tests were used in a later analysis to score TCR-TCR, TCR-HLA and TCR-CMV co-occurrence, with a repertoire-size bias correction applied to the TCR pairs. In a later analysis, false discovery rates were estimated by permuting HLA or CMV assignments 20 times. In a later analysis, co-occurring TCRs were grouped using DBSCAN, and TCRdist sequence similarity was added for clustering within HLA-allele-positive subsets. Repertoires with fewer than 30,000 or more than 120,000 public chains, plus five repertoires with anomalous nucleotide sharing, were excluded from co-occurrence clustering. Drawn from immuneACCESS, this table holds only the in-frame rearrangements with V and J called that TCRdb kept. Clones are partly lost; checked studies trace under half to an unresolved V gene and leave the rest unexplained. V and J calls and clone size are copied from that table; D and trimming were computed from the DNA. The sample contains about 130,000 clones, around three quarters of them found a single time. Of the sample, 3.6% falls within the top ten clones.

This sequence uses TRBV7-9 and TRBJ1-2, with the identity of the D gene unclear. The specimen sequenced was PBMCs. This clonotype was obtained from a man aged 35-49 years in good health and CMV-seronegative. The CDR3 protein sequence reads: CASKGDGYGYTF. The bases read TGTGCCAGCAAGGGAGACGGCTATGGCTACACCTTC.